These 13 T cell receptor beta chains came from one sample sequenced in a study of control samples from healthy donors and cancer patients. The protocol was immunoSEQ multiplex PCR, while the TCRdb copy is restricted to in-frame clones and leaves out a portion. The data contain around 95,000 clones, around 81% of them singletons. Source material: blood. Source of these receptors: a man aged 25-45 years in good health.

The rearrangement joins TRBV19 to TRBJ1-1, with D possibly TRBD1 on 5 matching bases. This CDR3 spans 18 amino acids. The V end lost 4 bases, the J end lost 0 bases, and 21 bases lay between the germline ends. Per the germline V gene, CDR1 is LNHDA and CDR2 is SQIVND (reference sequence). The CDR3 DNA reads as TGTGCCAGTAGTACTGACAGCCAAAACACTCTATTGAACACTGAAGCTTTCTTT. Amino acids: CASSTDSQNTLLNTEAFF.

This clone was seen a single time. The chain couples TRBV19 to TRBJ2-1; 10 bases are a match to TRBD2. Per the germline V gene, CDR1 is LNHDA and CDR2 is SQIVND (reference sequence). The CDR3 is made up of 16 amino acids. J lost 3 bases, V lost 7 bases, and 9 bases had no gene match. The CDR3 is CASNPVAGGLYNEQFF. CDR3 DNA sequence: TGTGCCAGTAATCCGGTAGCGGGGGGCCTCTACAATGAGCAGTTCTTC.

V is TRBV7-2 and J is TRBJ2-2; the match to TRBD2 covers 10 bases. Germline CDR1 is SGHTA and CDR2 is FQGNSA. The CDR3 has 17 residues. The J segment lost 4 bases and the V segment lost 4 bases, leaving 9 bases of the junction unmatched. The CDR3 DNA sequence: TGTGCCAGCAGCTCCAGCCCCCAGCGGGGGGGCACCGGGGAGCTGTTTTTT. It specifies CASSSSPQRGGTGELFF.

CDR3 loop: CASSPRSGGNEAFF. CDR3 sequence (DNA): TGTGCCAGCTCCCCGCGGTCAGGGGGAAATGAAGCTTTCTTT. The chain links TRBV18 to TRBJ1-1, with 7 bases fitting TRBD1. Trimming removed 6 bases from V and 7 bases from J; junction bases left unmatched: 11. The CDR3 loop spans 14 amino acids. CDR1 is KGHSH, CDR2 LQKENI, per germline.

The V gene is TRBV7-8, the J gene TRBJ1-5; no definite D call. Germline lookup yields CDR1 SGHVS and CDR2 FQNEAQ. This CDR3 region has 14 residues. V gave up 6 bases and J gave up 1 base, with 10 bases separating them. The CDR3 here is CASSSAQSNQPQHF. DNA for the CDR3: TGTGCCAGCAGTTCGGCCCAAAGCAATCAGCCCCAGCATTTT. The full variable domain, rest sourced from reference TRBV7-8 and TRBJ1-5, is GAGVSQSPRYKVAKRGQDVALRCDPISGHVSLFWYQQALGQGPEFLTYFQNEAQLDKSGLPSDRFFAERPEGSVSTLKIQRTQQEDSAVYLCASSSAQSNQPQHFGDGTRLSIL.

The CDR3 nucleotides are TGTGCCAGCAGACTAGCGGGGGCAGATACGCAGTATTTT. As protein: CASRLAGADTQYF. V gene TRBV5-5 combines with J gene TRBJ2-3; 11 bases fit TRBD2. V lost 5 bases, J lost 4 bases, and 0 bases stayed unmatched. The CDR3 is 13 amino acids. Looked up from germline, CDR1 is SGHKS and CDR2 is YYEKEE (reference sequence). Drawing the rest from reference TRBV5-5 and TRBJ2-3, the complete variable domain is DAGVTQSPTHLIKTRGQQVTLRCSPISGHKSVSWYQQVLGQGPQFIFQYYEKEERGRGNFPDRFSARQFPNYSSELNVNALLLGDSALYLCASRLAGADTQYFGPGTRLTVL.

This chain links TRBV6-6 with TRBJ1-4, with TRBD1 matching 9 bases. Per the germline V gene, CDR1 is MNHNY and CDR2 is SVGAGI (reference sequence). The CDR3 has 15 residues. The ends lost 7 bases at V and 7 bases at J; junction bases unmatched: 10. This CDR3 is CASTLGGQGSEKLFF. CDR3 DNA sequence: TGTGCCAGCACCCTAGGGGGACAGGGCAGTGAAAAACTGTTTTTT.

The CDR3 reads CAWSVHVLAGPREQYF. In DNA form, the CDR3 reads TGTGCCTGGAGTGTACATGTACTAGCAGGGCCTCGGGAGCAGTACTTC. The J gene is TRBJ2-7, the V gene TRBV30, with D possibly TRBD2 on 6 matching bases. The germline gives CDR1 GTSNPN, CDR2 SVGIG (reference sequence). CDR3 length: 16 residues. V shed 0 bases and J shed 7 bases, with 22 bases lying between them. Full variable domain (rest looked up from reference TRBV30 and TRBJ2-7): SQTIHQWPATLVQPVGSPLSLECTVEGTSNPNLYWYRQAAGRGLQLLFYSVGIGQISSEVPQNLSASRPQDRQFILSSKKLLLSDSGFYLCAWSVHVLAGPREQYFGPGTRLTVT.

This chain connects TRBV28 to TRBJ2-7, with D tentatively TRBD1 or TRBD2 (5 bases each). This CDR3 is built from 11 residues. Germline CDR1 is MDHEN and CDR2 is SYDVKM. V lost 4 bases and J lost 12, with 13 bases in between. The CDR3 DNA follows: TGTGCCAGCAGTTCGGGACCGTGGCTGTACTTC. Its protein is CASSSGPWLYF.

This chain uses TRBV28 with TRBJ1-4, with a tentative D call TRBD1 (5 bases). Germline CDR1 MDHEN, CDR2 SYDVKM. CDR3 length: 14 amino acids. Trimming cost V 5 bases and J 8 bases, with 15 bases left between them. CDR3 loop: CASSKTPGREKLFF. Here the CDR3 DNA reads TGTGCCAGCAGTAAGACCCCGGGGCGCGAAAAACTGTTTTTT. The full variable domain, with the rest looked up from reference TRBV28 and TRBJ1-4, is DVKVTQSSRYLVKRTGEKVFLECVQDMDHENMFWYRQDPGLGLRLIYFSYDVKMKEKGDIPEGYSVSREKKERFSLILESASTNQTSMYLCASSKTPGREKLFFGSGTQLSVL.

The chain is built from TRBV7-2 and TRBJ2-1, with 8 bases identical to TRBD2. V lost 1 base to trimming and J lost 4 bases; unmatched junction nucleotides: 6. Germline values: CDR1 SGHTA, CDR2 FQGNSA. The CDR3 spans 16 residues. CDR3 bases: TGTGCCAGCAGCTTAGTATTTAGCGGGGTGTACAATGAGCAGTTCTTC. Translating it yields CASSLVFSGVYNEQFF.

V and J are TRBV9 and TRBJ2-2; D possibly corresponds to TRBD1 (6 bases). V lost 0 bases and J lost 4, with 7 bases in between. There are 14 residues in the CDR3. The V gene's germline CDR1 is SGDLS and CDR2 YYNGEE. DNA for the CDR3: TGTGCCAGCAGCGTAGAAGGGGGCACCGGGGAGCTGTTTTTT. Translated, it gives CASSVEGGTGELFF.

This sequence joins TRBV19 and TRBJ2-3; TRBD2 is a possible D gene (5 bases). Trimming pared 2 bases from V and 3 bases from J, leaving 9 bases between. The CDR3 covers 14 residues. Germline V gene lookup returns CDR1 LNHDA and CDR2 SQIVND (reference sequence). The CDR3 DNA reads TGTGCCAGTAGTATAAACAGCGGAACAGATACGCAGTATTTT. The encoded protein is CASSINSGTDTQYF. Filled out from reference TRBV19 and TRBJ2-3, the complete variable domain reads DGGITQSPKYLFRKEGQNVTLSCEQNLNHDAMYWYRQDPGQGLRLIYYSQIVNDFQKGDIAEGYSVSREKKESFPLTVTSAQKNPTAFYLCASSINSGTDTQYFGPGTRLTVL.